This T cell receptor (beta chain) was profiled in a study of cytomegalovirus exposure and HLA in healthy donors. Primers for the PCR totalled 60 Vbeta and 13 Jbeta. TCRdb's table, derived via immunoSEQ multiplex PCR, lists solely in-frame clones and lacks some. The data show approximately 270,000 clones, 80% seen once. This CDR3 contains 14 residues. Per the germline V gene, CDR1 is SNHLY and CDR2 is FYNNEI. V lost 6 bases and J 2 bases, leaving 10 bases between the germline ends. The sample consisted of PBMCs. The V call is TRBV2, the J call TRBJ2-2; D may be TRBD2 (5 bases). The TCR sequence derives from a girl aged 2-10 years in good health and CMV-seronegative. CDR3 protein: CASREDRNTGELFF. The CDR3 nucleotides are TGTGCCAGCAGGGAGGACCGTAACACCGGGGAGCTGTTTTTT.